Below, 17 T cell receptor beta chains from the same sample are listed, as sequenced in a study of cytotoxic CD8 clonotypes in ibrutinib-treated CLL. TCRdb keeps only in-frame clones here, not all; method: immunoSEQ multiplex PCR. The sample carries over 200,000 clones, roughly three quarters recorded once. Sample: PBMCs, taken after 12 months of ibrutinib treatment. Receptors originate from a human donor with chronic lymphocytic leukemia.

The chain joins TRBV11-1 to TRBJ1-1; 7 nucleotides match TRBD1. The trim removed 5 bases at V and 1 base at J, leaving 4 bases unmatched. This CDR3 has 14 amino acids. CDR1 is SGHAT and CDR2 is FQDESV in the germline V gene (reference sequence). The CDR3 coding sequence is TGTGCCAGCAGCCCCCGGGACAGGAACACTGAAGCTTTCTTT. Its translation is CASSPRDRNTEAFF.

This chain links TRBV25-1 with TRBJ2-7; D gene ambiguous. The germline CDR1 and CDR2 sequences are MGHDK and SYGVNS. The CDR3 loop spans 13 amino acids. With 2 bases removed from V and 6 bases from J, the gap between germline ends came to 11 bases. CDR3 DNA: TGTGCCAGCAGTGAAGTGGGGTTAAGCGAGCAGTACTTC. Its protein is CASSEVGLSEQYF.

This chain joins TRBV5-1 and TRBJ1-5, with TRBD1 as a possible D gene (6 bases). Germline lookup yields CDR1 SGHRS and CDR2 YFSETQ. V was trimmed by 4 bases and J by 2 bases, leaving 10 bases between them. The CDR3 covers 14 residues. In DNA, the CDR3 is TGCGCCAGCAGCCGTTCAGGGGGCAATCAGCCCCAGCATTTT. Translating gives CASSRSGGNQPQHF.

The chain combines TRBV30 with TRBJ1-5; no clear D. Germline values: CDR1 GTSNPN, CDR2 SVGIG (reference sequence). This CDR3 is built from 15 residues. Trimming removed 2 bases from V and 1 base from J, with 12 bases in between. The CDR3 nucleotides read TGTGCCTGGAGTTTCGGACCCCAAAGCAATCAGCCCCAGCATTTT. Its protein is CAWSFGPQSNQPQHF.

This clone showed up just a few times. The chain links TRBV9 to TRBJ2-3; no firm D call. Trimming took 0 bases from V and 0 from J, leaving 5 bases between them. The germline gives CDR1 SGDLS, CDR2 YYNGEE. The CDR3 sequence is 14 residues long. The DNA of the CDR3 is TGTGCCAGCAGCGTAGATCCTAGCACAGATACGCAGTATTTT. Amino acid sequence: CASSVDPSTDTQYF.

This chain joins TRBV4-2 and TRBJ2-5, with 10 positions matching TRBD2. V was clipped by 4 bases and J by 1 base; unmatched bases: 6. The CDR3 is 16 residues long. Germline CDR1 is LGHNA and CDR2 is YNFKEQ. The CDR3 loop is CASSLWLAGGQETQYF. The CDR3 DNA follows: TGTGCCAGCAGCCTCTGGTTAGCGGGGGGCCAAGAGACCCAGTACTTC.

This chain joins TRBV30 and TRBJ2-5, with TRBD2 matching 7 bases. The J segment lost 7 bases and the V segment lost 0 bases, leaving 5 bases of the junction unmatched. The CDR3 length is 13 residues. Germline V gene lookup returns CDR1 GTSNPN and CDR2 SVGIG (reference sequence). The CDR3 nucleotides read TGTGCCTGGAGTGTGGTGGGGGAGGGGACCCAGTACTTC. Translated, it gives CAWSVVGEGTQYF.

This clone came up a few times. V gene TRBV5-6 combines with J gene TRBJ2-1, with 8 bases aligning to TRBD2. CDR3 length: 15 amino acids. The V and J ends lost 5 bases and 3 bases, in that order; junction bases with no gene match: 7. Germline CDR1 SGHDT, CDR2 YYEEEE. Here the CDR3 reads CASRSSGGLYNEQFF. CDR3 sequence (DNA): TGTGCCAGCAGGTCGAGCGGGGGACTCTACAATGAGCAGTTCTTC.

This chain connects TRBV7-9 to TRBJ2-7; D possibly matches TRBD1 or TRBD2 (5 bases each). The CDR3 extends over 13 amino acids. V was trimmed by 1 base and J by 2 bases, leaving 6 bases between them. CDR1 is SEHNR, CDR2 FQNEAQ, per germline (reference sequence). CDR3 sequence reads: CASSLVGAYEQYF. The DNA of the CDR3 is TGTGCCAGCAGCTTAGTGGGGGCCTACGAGCAGTACTTC.

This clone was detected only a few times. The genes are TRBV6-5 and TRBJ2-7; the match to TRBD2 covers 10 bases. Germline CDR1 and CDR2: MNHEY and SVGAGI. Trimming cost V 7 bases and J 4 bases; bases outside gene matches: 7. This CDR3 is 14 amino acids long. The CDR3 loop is CASKSSSGGYEQYF. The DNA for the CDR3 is TGTGCCAGCAAGAGTTCTAGCGGGGGTTACGAGCAGTACTTC.

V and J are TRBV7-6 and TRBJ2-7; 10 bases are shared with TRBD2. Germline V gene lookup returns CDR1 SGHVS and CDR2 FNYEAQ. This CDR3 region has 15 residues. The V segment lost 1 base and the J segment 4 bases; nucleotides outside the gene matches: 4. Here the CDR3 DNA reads TGTGCCAGCAGCTTAGAGGGACTAGCGTCGTACGAGCAGTACTTC. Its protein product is CASSLEGLASYEQYF.

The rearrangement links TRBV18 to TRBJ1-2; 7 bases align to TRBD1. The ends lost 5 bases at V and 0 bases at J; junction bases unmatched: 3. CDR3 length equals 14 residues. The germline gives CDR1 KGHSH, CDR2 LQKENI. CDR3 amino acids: CASSEGTANYGYTF. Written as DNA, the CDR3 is TGTGCCAGCTCAGAGGGGACAGCTAACTATGGCTACACCTTC.

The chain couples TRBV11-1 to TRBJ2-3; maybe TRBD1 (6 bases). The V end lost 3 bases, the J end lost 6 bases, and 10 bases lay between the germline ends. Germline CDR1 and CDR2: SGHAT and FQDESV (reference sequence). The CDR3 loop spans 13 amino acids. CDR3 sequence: CASSFERGDTQYF. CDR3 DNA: TGTGCCAGCAGCTTTGAAAGGGGGGATACGCAGTATTTT.

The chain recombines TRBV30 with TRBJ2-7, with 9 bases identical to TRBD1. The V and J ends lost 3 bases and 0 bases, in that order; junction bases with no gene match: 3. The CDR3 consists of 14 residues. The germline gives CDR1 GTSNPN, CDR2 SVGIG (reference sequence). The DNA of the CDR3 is TGTGCCTGGAGGCGGACAGGGGTCTCCTACGAGCAGTACTTC. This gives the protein CAWRRTGVSYEQYF.

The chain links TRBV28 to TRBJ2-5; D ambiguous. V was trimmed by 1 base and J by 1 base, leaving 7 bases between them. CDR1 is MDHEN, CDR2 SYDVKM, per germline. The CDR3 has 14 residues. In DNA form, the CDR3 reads TGTGCCAGCAGTTTATCCCCCATCCAAGAGACCCAGTACTTC. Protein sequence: CASSLSPIQETQYF.

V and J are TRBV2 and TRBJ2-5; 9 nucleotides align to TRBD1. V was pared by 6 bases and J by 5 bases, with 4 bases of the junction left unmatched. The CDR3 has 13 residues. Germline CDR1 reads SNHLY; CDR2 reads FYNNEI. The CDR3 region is CASRIDRGETQYF. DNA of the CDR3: TGTGCCAGCAGGATCGACAGGGGGGAGACCCAGTACTTC. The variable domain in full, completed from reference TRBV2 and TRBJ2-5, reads EPEVTQTPSHQVTQMGQEVILRCVPISNHLYFYWYRQILGQKVEFLVSFYNNEISEKSEIFDDQFSVERPDGSNFTLKIRSTKLEDSAMYFCASRIDRGETQYFGPGTRLLVL.

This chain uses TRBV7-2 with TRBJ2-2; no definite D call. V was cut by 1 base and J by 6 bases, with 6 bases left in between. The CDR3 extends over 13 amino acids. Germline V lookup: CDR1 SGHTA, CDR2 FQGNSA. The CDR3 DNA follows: TGTGCCAGCAGCTTAGATTGGTCCGGGGAGCTGTTTTTT. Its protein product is CASSLDWSGELFF. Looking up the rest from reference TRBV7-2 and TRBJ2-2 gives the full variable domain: GAGVSQSPSNKVTEKGKDVELRCDPISGHTALYWYRQSLGQGLEFLIYFQGNSAPDKSGLPSDRFSAERTGGSVSTLTIQRTQQEDSAVYLCASSLDWSGELFFGEGSRLTVL.